This T cell receptor beta chain was found in a study of blood T cell repertoires in COVID-19. Data came from immunoSEQ multiplex PCR; TCRdb stores just in-frame clones and leaves some out. The data contain 250,000 or so clones, roughly 91% of them seen just once; the ten biggest clones take up about 0.99%. V was trimmed by 0 bases and J by 8 bases, leaving 20 bases between them. This CDR3 is 16 amino acids long. The germline V gene encodes CDR1 SGHDT and CDR2 YYEEEE. This clone has just one count. This clonotype was sampled from a woman in her thirties or forties who had recovered from COVID-19. The sample consisted of peripheral blood. The chain is built from TRBV5-6 and TRBJ1-2; maybe TRBD1 (5 bases). Here the CDR3 reads CASSLGFGGKLLGYTF. In DNA form, the CDR3 reads TGTGCCAGCAGCTTGGGATTCGGGGGGAAGTTGTTGGGCTACACCTTC.